The 17 T cell receptor beta chains listed next were all sequenced from one sample in a study of cytomegalovirus exposure and HLA in healthy donors. The primer mix had 60 Vbeta and 13 Jbeta primers. Measured with immunoSEQ multiplex PCR; TCRdb has only the in-frame clones, and not every one. This table holds 150,000 to 250,000 clones, 79% found once. The sample comprised PBMCs. The receptors come from a woman in her twenties or thirties in good health and CMV-seropositive.

This clone was observed a handful of times. The chain couples TRBV5-6 to TRBJ2-5; TRBD1 aligns across 8 bases. This CDR3 contains 15 residues. Looked up from germline, CDR1 is SGHDT and CDR2 is YYEEEE. The J segment lost 5 bases and the V segment lost 1 base, leaving 7 bases of the junction unmatched. The CDR3 region is CASSLRVRGPETQYF. The CDR3, as DNA: TGTGCCAGCAGCTTGAGGGTCAGGGGGCCGGAGACCCAGTACTTC. The entire variable domain, with the rest obtained from reference TRBV5-6 and TRBJ2-5, is as follows: DAGVTQSPTHLIKTRGQQVTLRCSPKSGHDTVSWYQQALGQGPQFIFQYYEEEERQRGNFPDRFSGHQFPNYSSELNVNALLLGDSALYLCASSLRVRGPETQYFGPGTRLLVL.

In this sample, this clone turned up once. CDR3 loop: CASSPTGGGSYNEQFF. The CDR3 bases are TGTGCCAGCAGCCCGACAGGGGGGGGCTCCTACAATGAGCAGTTCTTC. The chain joins TRBV27 to TRBJ2-1; 9 bases are shared with TRBD1. This CDR3 has 16 residues. The germline V gene encodes CDR1 MNHEY and CDR2 SMNVEV (reference sequence). Losses at the gene ends were 6 bases for V and 0 bases for J; bases not matched to a gene: 6.

The V and J genes are TRBV4-3 and TRBJ2-7; the match to TRBD2 covers 8 bases. V shed 0 bases and J 3 bases; nucleotides not matched to a gene: 4. The CDR3 contains 15 residues. CDR1 is LGHNA and CDR2 is YSLEER in the germline V gene. CDR3 amino acids: CASSQDGGENYEQYF. The CDR3 DNA reads TGCGCCAGCAGCCAAGACGGGGGGGAGAACTACGAGCAGTACTTC.

As DNA, the CDR3 is TGTGCCACCAGCAGAATACCGGGATCAAGCTCCTACGAGCAGTACTTC. As protein: CATSRIPGSSSYEQYF. The V gene is TRBV15, the J gene TRBJ2-7; perhaps TRBD2 as D (5 bases). Germline V lookup: CDR1 LNHNV, CDR2 YYDKDF (reference sequence). The ends were cut back, 2 bases at V and 0 bases at J, with 14 bases in the middle. The CDR3 extends over 16 amino acids.

The rearrangement links TRBV13 to TRBJ1-2, with D tentatively TRBD1 (5 bases). Per germline, CDR1 PRHDT and CDR2 FYEKMQ (reference sequence). The V end was cut by 0 bases, the J end by 6 bases, with 14 bases between. This CDR3 is built from 15 residues. Written as DNA, the CDR3 is TGTGCCAGCAGCTTAGGCCTTCGAGGGGAGGATGGCTACACCTTC. Protein: CASSLGLRGEDGYTF.

V usage is TRBV23-1 and J usage is TRBJ2-1, with 7 bases aligning to TRBD1. Being an ORF, TRBV23-1 has a function that is uncertain. V dropped 2 bases and J dropped 0; count of bases not matched to a gene: 19. The CDR3 covers 21 residues. The CDR3: CASSQVSRKTGDPYSYNEQFF. The CDR3, as DNA: TGCGCCAGCAGTCAAGTAAGCCGTAAAACAGGGGATCCCTACTCCTACAATGAGCAGTTCTTC.

The V call is TRBV6-5, the J call TRBJ2-1; 10 bases agree with TRBD2. This CDR3 is 15 amino acids long. V lost 4 bases to trimming and J lost 2 bases; unmatched junction nucleotides: 2. Per germline, CDR1 MNHEY and CDR2 SVGAGI. The CDR3 protein is CASSSAGGPYNEQFF. The CDR3 nucleotides read TGTGCCAGCAGTTCAGCGGGGGGGCCCTACAATGAGCAGTTCTTC.

The rearrangement links TRBV29-1 to TRBJ1-3, with D maybe TRBD1 (6 bases). Germline CDR1 and CDR2: SQVTM and ANQGSEA. Trimming shortened V by 7 bases and J by 2 bases, and 15 bases separated the two germline ends. The CDR3 runs 14 residues. CDR3 sequence (DNA): TGCAGCGCCCTCGGGGGGGGGCCTGGAAACACCATATATTTT. Its protein product is CSALGGGPGNTIYF.

This sequence joins TRBV2 and TRBJ2-7, with D hard to call. The germline gives CDR1 SNHLY, CDR2 FYNNEI. Trimming cost V 6 bases and J 3 bases, with 6 bases left between them. This CDR3 region has 11 residues. In DNA, the CDR3 is TGTGCCAGCAGCCCAATCTACGAGCAGTACTTC. Its protein is CASSPIYEQYF. Complete variable domain (other parts from reference TRBV2 and TRBJ2-7): EPEVTQTPSHQVTQMGQEVILRCVPISNHLYFYWYRQILGQKVEFLVSFYNNEISEKSEIFDDQFSVERPDGSNFTLKIRSTKLEDSAMYFCASSPIYEQYFGPGTRLTVT.

The J gene is TRBJ2-7, the V gene TRBV2; perhaps TRBD2 as D (5 bases). With 4 bases removed from V and 6 bases from J, the gap between germline ends came to 16 bases. CDR1 is SNHLY and CDR2 is FYNNEI in the germline V gene. The CDR3 contains 14 residues. The DNA of the CDR3 is TGTGCCAGCAGTGTACGTCGGGGTACTGCCGAGCAGTACTTC. As protein: CASSVRRGTAEQYF.

The chain links TRBV4-1 to TRBJ2-5, with unresolved D. The CDR3 contains 15 residues. The V gene lost 0 bases and the J gene lost 2 bases, with 10 bases spanning the gap. From germline, CDR1 is MGHRA and CDR2 YSYEKL. The CDR3 is CASSQERQAQETQYF. The CDR3 DNA sequence: TGCGCCAGCAGCCAAGAGCGGCAAGCACAAGAGACCCAGTACTTC.

This chain connects TRBV30 to TRBJ2-3; weak D call: TRBD2 (7 bases). There are 13 residues in the CDR3. Trimming cost V 2 bases and J 4 bases, with 10 bases left between them. Germline V gene lookup returns CDR1 GTSNPN and CDR2 SVGIG (reference sequence). The CDR3, as DNA: TGTGCCTGGAGTCAAGGGGGGGCAGATACGCAGTATTTT. Protein: CAWSQGGADTQYF.

This clone was detected once. V usage is TRBV4-3 and J usage is TRBJ2-7; 7 bases match TRBD1. The V gene's germline CDR1 is LGHNA and CDR2 YSLEER. With 3 bases clipped from V and 2 bases from J, the junction kept 10 bases outside the gene matches. CDR3 size: 16 residues. CDR3 sequence reads: CASSQSLGQTTYEQYF. CDR3 sequence (DNA): TGCGCCAGCAGCCAGTCCCTGGGACAGACTACCTACGAGCAGTACTTC.

There are a few counts of this clone. As DNA, the CDR3 is TGTGCCAGCAGCGAGGGACTAGCGGGAGCACCCTACAATGAGCAGTTCTTC. Translating gives CASSEGLAGAPYNEQFF. The chain is built from TRBV9 and TRBJ2-1; TRBD2 matches at 14 bases. The CDR3 extends over 17 amino acids. With 3 bases clipped from V and 2 bases from J, the junction kept 4 bases outside the gene matches. Germline V CDR1 and CDR2: SGDLS, YYNGEE.

The V and J genes are TRBV19 and TRBJ1-2; 7 positions agree with TRBD1. This CDR3 spans 14 amino acids. Trimming at V came to 6 bases and at J to 4 bases, leaving 8 bases not matched to a gene. Germline V gene lookup returns CDR1 LNHDA and CDR2 SQIVND (reference sequence). DNA of the CDR3: TGTGCCAGTAGCCTCACCGGACAGGTCTATGGCTACACCTTC. This translates into CASSLTGQVYGYTF.

This chain connects TRBV10-3 to TRBJ1-1; D is undetermined. The CDR3 totals 13 residues. Germline V gene data show CDR1 as ENHRY and CDR2 as SYGVKD. Trimming pared 3 bases from V and 1 base from J, leaving 6 bases between. The DNA of the CDR3 is TGTGCCATCAGTGACGGGAAGAACACTGAAGCTTTCTTT. Translation: CAISDGKNTEAFF.

This clone was seen ten or more times. The chain carries TRBV27 and TRBJ2-7; 12 bases are a match to TRBD1. In germline, CDR1 is MNHEY, CDR2 SMNVEV (reference sequence). The CDR3 sequence is 16 residues long. V lost 8 bases to trimming and J lost 7 bases; unmatched junction nucleotides: 15. CDR3 residues: CASGSTPGQGAGEQYF. Written as DNA, the CDR3 is TGTGCCAGCGGCTCGACTCCGGGACAGGGGGCGGGGGAGCAGTACTTC.